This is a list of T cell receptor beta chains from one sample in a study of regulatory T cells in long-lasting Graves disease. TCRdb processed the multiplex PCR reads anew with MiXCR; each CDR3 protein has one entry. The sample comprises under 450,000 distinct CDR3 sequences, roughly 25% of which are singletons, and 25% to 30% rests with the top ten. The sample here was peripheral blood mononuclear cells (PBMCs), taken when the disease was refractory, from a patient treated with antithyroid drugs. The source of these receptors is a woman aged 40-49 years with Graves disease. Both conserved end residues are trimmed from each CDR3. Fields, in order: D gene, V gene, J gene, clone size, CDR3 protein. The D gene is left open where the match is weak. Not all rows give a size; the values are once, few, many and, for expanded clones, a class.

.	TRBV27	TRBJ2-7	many	ASSLTTGPYEQY
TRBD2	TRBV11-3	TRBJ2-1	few	ASSLEGGTSGRAGEQF
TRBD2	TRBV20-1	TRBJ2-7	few	SARLGRLAGPYEQY
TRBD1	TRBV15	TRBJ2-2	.	ATSPGQGAFGELL
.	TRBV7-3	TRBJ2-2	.	ASSELDGLNTGELF
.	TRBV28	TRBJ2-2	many	ASSFRAGYTGELF
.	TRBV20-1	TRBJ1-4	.	SALVATNEKLF
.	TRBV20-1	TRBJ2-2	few	SAQWGGGTGELF
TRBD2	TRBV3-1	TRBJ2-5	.	ASISPLAGGRETQY
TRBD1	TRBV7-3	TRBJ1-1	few	ASSPGQGAPNTEAF
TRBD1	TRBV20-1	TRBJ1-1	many	SALIGQADTEAF
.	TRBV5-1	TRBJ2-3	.	ASSLIVSSADTQY
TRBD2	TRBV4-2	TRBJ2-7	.	ASSQVPGLVAHEQY
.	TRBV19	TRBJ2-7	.	ASSIGYGRLDEQY
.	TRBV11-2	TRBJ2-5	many	ASSPGRTDQETQY
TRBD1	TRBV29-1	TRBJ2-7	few	SVGQGVSYEQY
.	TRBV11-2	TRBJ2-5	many	ASSPLIGQETQY
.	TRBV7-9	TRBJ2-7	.	ASSLSSGAHEQY
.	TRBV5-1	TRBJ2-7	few	VSSSRRQTYEQY
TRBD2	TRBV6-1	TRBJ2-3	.	ASRLAGVADTQY
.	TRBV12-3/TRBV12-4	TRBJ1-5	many	ASSLGGTDIQPQH
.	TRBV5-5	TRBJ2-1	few	ASSPGGRTDDNEQF
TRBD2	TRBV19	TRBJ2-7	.	ASSTWTSGFYEQY
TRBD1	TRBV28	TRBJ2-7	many	ASREQGTIVVQY
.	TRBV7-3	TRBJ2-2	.	ASSLSVTGELF
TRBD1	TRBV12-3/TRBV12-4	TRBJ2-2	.	ASSARDRYTGELF
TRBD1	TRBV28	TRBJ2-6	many	ASRPIIRDRGKWANVLT
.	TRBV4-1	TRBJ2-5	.	ASSQDRGVAQETQY
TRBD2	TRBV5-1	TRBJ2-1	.	ASSRGLAVYNEQF
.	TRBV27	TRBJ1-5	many	ASSFLGGLQPQH
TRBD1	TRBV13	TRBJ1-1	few	ASSLGGQGMNTEAF
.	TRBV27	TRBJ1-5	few	ASRATGSVSNQPQH
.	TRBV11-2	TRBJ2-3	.	ASSLDVGSDTQY
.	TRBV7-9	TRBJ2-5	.	ASSFVVGLNQETRY
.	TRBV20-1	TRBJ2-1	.	SAGGPTYNEQF
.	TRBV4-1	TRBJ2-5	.	ASSRRGMREETQY
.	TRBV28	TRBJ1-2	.	ASSSGLYGYT
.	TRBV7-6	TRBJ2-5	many	ASSLTRGRGETQY
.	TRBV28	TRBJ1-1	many	ASSAIGGWDNEAF
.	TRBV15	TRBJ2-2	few	ATSRDLAGVDTGELF
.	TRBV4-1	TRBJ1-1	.	ASSLRGFPGTEAF
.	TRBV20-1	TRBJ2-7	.	SATRRGPLPYEQY
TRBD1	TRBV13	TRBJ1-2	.	ASSFGTDVYGYT
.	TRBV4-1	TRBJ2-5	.	ASSQEGGQQTQY
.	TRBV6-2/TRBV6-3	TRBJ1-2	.	ASHSIGGGDGYT
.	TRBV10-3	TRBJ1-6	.	AISGTAGNSPLH
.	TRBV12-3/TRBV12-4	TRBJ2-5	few	ASSFSRISQETQY
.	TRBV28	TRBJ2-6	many	ASSLTGFFSSGANVLT
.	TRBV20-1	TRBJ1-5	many	SATQGFQPQH
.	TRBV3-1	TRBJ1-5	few	ASSLALGSNQPQH
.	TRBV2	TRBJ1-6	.	ASDIINSPLH
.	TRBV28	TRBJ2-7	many	ASSFPLYEQY
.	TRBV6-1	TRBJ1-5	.	ASRGQTHSNQPQH
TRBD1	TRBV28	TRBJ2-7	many	ASSRDRGYEQY
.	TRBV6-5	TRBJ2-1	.	ASSYSNLAGYHEQF
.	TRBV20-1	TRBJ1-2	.	SATGNGDGYT
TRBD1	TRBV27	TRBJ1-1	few	ASSLDNRGRTEAF
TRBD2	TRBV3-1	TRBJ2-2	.	ASSTLAGGPAGELF
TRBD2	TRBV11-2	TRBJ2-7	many	ASSRLAGRYEQY